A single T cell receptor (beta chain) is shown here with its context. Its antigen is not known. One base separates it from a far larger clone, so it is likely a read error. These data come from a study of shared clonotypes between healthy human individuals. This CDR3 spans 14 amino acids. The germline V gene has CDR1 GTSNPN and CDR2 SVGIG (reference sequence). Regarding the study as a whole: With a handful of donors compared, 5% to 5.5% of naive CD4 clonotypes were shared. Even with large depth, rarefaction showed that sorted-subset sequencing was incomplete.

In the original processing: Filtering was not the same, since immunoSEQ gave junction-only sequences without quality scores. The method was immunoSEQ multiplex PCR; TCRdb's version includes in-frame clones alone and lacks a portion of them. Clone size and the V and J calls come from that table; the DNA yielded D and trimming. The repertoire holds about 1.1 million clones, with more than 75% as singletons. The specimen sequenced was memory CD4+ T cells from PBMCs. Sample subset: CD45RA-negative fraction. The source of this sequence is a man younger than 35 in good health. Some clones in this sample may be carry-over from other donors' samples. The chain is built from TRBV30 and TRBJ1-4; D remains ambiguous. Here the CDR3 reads CAWSVLGSREKLVF. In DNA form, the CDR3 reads TGTGCCTGGAGTGTACTGGGTAGTCGGGAAAAACTGGTTTTT.